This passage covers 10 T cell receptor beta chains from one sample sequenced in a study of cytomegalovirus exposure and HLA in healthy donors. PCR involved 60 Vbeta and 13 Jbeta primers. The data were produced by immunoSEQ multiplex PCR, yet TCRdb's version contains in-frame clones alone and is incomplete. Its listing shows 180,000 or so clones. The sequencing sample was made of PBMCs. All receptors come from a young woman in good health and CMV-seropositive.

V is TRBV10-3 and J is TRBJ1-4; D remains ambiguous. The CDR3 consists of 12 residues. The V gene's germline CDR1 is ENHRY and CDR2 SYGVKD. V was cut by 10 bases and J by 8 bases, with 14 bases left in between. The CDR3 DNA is TGTGCCACCTCACCGGACTGGGAAAAACTGTTTTTT. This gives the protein CATSPDWEKLFF.

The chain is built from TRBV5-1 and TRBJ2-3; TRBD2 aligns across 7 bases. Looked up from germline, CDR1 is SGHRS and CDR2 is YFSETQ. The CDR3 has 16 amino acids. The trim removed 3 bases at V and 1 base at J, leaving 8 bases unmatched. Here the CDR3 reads CASSWGGSHGTDTQYF. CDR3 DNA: TGCGCCAGCAGCTGGGGGGGATCGCACGGCACAGATACGCAGTATTTT.

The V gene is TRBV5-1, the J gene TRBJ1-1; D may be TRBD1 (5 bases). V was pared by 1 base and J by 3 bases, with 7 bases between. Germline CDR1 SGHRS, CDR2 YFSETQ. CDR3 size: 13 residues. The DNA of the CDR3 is TGCGCCAGCAGCTTGAAAGGGGACACTGAAGCTTTCTTT. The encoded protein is CASSLKGDTEAFF.

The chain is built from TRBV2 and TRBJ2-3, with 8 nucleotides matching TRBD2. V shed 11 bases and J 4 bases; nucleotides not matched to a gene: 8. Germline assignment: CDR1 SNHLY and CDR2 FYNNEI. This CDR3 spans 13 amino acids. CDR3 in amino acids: CAFREGDPDTQYF. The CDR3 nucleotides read TGTGCCTTCCGGGAGGGAGACCCAGATACGCAGTATTTT.

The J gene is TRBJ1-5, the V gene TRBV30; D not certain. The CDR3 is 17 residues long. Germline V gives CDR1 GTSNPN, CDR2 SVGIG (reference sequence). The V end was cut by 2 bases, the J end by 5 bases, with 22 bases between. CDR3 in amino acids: CAWSPIHGGRADQPQHF. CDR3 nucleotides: TGTGCCTGGAGTCCAATACATGGCGGGCGGGCGGATCAGCCCCAGCATTTT.

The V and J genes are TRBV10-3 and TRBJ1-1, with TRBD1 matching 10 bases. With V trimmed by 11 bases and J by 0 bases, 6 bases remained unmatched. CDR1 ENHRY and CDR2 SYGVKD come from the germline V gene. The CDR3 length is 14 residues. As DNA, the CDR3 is TGTGCCTCCCGACAGGGGGCGTTGAACACTGAAGCTTTCTTT. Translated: CASRQGALNTEAFF.

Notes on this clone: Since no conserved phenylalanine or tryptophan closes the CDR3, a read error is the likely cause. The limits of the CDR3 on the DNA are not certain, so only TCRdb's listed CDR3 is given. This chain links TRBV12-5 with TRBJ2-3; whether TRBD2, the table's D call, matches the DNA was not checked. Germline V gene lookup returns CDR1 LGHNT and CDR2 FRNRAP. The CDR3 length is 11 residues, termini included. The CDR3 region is CASGLLLAGAV.

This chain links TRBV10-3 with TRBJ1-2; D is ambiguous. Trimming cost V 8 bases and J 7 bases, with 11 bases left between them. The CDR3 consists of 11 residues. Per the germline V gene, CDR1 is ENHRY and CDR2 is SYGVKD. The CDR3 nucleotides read TGTGCCATCCAAGGAGACGGTGGCTACACCTTC. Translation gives CAIQGDGGYTF.

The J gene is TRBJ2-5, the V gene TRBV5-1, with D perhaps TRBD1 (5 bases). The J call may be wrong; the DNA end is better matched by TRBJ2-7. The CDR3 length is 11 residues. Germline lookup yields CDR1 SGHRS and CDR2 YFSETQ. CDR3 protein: CASHRLAEQYF. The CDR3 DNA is TGCGCCAGCCACAGGTTGGCCGAGCAGTACTTC.

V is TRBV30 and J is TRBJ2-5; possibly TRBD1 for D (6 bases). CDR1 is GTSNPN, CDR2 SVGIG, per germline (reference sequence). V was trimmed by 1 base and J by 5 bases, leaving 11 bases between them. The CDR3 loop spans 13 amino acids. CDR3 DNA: TGTGCCTGGAGTGATAAGGGGGTTGAGACCCAGTACTTC. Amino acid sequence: CAWSDKGVETQYF.